Listed below are T cell receptor beta chains from one sample, sequenced in a study of cytomegalovirus exposure and HLA in healthy donors. Only in-frame clones appear in the TCRdb table, and some are missing; sequencing was by immunoSEQ multiplex PCR. The table lists some 110,000 clones, approximately 81% of them singletons. Sequencing was done on a sample of PBMCs. The receptor source for this set is a man under 40 in good health and CMV-seropositive. The CDR3 runs from the conserved cysteine through the conserved F or W. The order of the fields is clone size, J gene, CDR3 length, V gene, D gene, CDR3 protein, CDR3 DNA. D genes are given only for firm matches. The size of a clone is reported for some rows only, either as once, few or many, or as a class for expanded clones.

>.|TRBJ2-5|14|TRBV4-2|TRBD1
CASSQTGGQETQYF
TGTGCCAGCAGCCAGACAGGGGGCCAAGAGACCCAGTACTTC
>once|TRBJ2-7|14|TRBV10-3|.
CAISEGWRDYEQYF
TGTGCCATCAGTGAGGGTTGGAGGGACTACGAGCAGTACTTC
>few|TRBJ2-6|16|TRBV19|.
CASRPQTSSGANVLTF
TGTGCCAGTAGACCCCAGACTAGCTCTGGGGCCAACGTCCTGACTTTC
>few|TRBJ2-3|16|TRBV5-1|TRBD2
CASSLKQREGTDTQYF
TGCGCCAGCAGCCTAAAACAGCGGGAGGGGACAGATACGCAGTATTTT
>.|TRBJ2-5|11|TRBV11-3|.
CASRRQETQYF
TGTGCCAGCAGGCGCCAAGAGACCCAGTACTTC
>.|TRBJ2-1|13|TRBV4-3|.
CASSRGRGSEQFF
TGCGCCAGCAGCCGGGGCAGGGGCAGTGAGCAGTTCTTC
>.|TRBJ1-3|13|TRBV19|.
CASRYLSGNTIYF
TGTGCCAGTAGGTATCTCTCTGGAAACACCATATATTTT
>.|TRBJ2-3|15|TRBV9|.
CASSVLAGPLYTQYF
TGTGCCAGCAGCGTCCTCGCGGGACCCCTTTATACGCAGTATTTT
>.|TRBJ2-7|14|TRBV19|TRBD1
CASKGQPDSYEQYF
TGTGCCAGTAAGGGACAGCCGGACTCCTACGAGCAGTACTTC
>.|TRBJ1-6|14|TRBV5-1|TRBD1
CASRRDRDNSPLHF
TGCGCCAGCAGGCGGGACAGGGATAATTCACCCCTCCACTTT
>.|TRBJ1-1|15|TRBV7-3|.
CASSVTGTMGTEAFF
TGTGCCAGCAGCGTGACCGGGACAATGGGCACTGAAGCTTTCTTT
>.|TRBJ1-2|15|TRBV7-9|.
CASSPTPQPNYGYTF
TGTGCCAGCAGCCCTACCCCTCAACCTAACTATGGCTACACCTTC
>few|TRBJ1-3|16|TRBV9|.
CASSPHQGSSGNTIYF
TGTGCCAGCAGCCCCCATCAGGGGAGCTCTGGAAACACCATATATTTT
>.|TRBJ2-1|15|TRBV7-9|.
CASSRRGGVYNEQFF
TGTGCCAGCAGCCGAAGGGGGGGAGTCTACAATGAGCAGTTCTTC
>.|TRBJ2-1|15|TRBV2|TRBD2
CASSVSSGLYNEQFF
TGTGCCAGCAGTGTTTCTAGCGGCCTTTACAATGAGCAGTTCTTC
>.|TRBJ1-1|13|TRBV7-3|TRBD1
CASSLTGLGEAFF
TGTGCCAGCAGCTTGACAGGGTTGGGTGAAGCTTTCTTT
>.|TRBJ1-1|14|TRBV28|.
CASSPPDLRAEAFF
TGTGCCAGCAGCCCTCCGGACTTACGCGCTGAAGCTTTCTTT
>.|TRBJ1-4|14|TRBV6-5|.
CASSSGIENEKLFF
TGTGCCAGCAGTTCGGGGATCGAAAATGAAAAACTGTTTTTT
>.|TRBJ1-1|15|TRBV9|TRBD1
CASSVATGMNTEAFF
TGTGCCAGCAGCGTAGCGACAGGGATGAACACTGAAGCTTTCTTT
>.|TRBJ2-2|16|TRBV6-6|TRBD2
CASSRSGLAGTGELFF
TGTGCCAGCAGTCGGTCGGGGCTAGCGGGGACCGGGGAGCTGTTTTTT
>.|TRBJ1-4|13|TRBV6-5|TRBD1
CASRDRDGEKLFF
TGTGCCAGCCGGGACAGGGATGGGGAAAAACTGTTTTTT
>.|TRBJ2-1|16|TRBV10-3|TRBD2
CAISDGLAGWLNEQFF
TGTGCCATCAGTGACGGGCTAGCGGGGTGGTTAAATGAGCAGTTCTTC
>.|TRBJ2-3|15|TRBV9|TRBD2
CASSEAGGFTDTQYF
TGTGCCAGCAGCGAGGCGGGAGGGTTCACAGATACGCAGTATTTT
>.|TRBJ2-3|15|TRBV29-1|TRBD2
CSVGHTSGSGDTQYF
TGCAGCGTTGGCCATACTAGCGGGAGTGGAGATACGCAGTATTTT
>.|TRBJ2-7|16|TRBV6-5|.
CASSYSTAGAGYEQYF
TGTGCCAGCAGTTACTCCACGGCGGGGGCCGGCTACGAGCAGTACTTC
>.|TRBJ1-1|13|TRBV5-8|.
CASHSVGNTEAFF
TGTGCCAGTCACAGTGTGGGGAACACTGAAGCTTTCTTT
>.|TRBJ1-2|14|TRBV11-3|.
CASSLDGGVYGYTF
TGTGCCAGCAGCTTAGATGGGGGGGTCTATGGCTACACCTTC
>.|TRBJ2-5|11|TRBV7-2|.
CASSFGETQYF
TGTGCCAGCAGCTTCGGAGAGACCCAGTACTTC
>.|TRBJ1-5|14|TRBV19|.
CASSLAVENQPQHF
TGTGCCAGTAGTTTGGCGGTGGAGAATCAGCCCCAGCATTTT
>.|TRBJ2-7|17|TRBV7-6|TRBD2
CASSLGLGTSGQGEQYF
TGTGCCAGCAGCTTAGGATTGGGGACTAGCGGCCAGGGGGAGCAGTACTTC
>.|TRBJ2-7|15|TRBV7-9|TRBD2
CASSFRLADSYEQYF
TGTGCCAGCAGCTTTAGACTAGCGGACTCCTACGAGCAGTACTTC
>.|TRBJ2-7|13|TRBV7-9|TRBD1
CSSSQDRAGEQYF
TGTTCCAGCAGCCAAGACAGGGCCGGGGAGCAGTACTTC
>.|TRBJ2-7|12|TRBV29-1|.
CSVVVQRYEQYF
TGCAGCGTTGTTGTTCAGCGCTACGAGCAGTACTTC
>.|TRBJ2-7|13|TRBV19|.
CASSLTQGYEQYF
TGTGCCAGTAGTTTAACACAGGGCTACGAGCAGTACTTC
>.|TRBJ2-5|16|TRBV4-3|TRBD2
CASSLLAGDPLETQYF
TGCGCCAGCAGCCTACTAGCGGGGGACCCCTTGGAGACCCAGTACTTC
>.|TRBJ2-7|14|TRBV11-2|.
CASSPRTDNYEQYF
TGTGCCAGCAGCCCCCGGACTGATAACTACGAGCAGTACTTC
>.|TRBJ2-7|17|TRBV9|TRBD2
CASSQQGLAGRPYEQYF
TGTGCCAGCAGCCAACAAGGACTAGCGGGCAGACCCTACGAGCAGTACTTC
>.|TRBJ2-7|14|TRBV5-4|TRBD2
CASSPSGSSYEQYF
TGTGCCAGCAGCCCTAGCGGGAGCTCCTACGAGCAGTACTTC
>.|TRBJ1-1|12|TRBV5-6|.
CASSWGDTEAFF
TGTGCCAGCAGCTGGGGGGACACTGAAGCTTTCTTT
>few|TRBJ1-2|13|TRBV7-6|TRBD1
CASSFGGQGTHTF
TGTGCCAGCAGCTTTGGGGGACAGGGGACCCACACCTTC
>.|TRBJ1-2|10|TRBV20-1|.
CSARVNGYTF
TGCAGTGCTAGAGTTAATGGCTACACCTTC
>.|TRBJ1-5|14|TRBV4-1|TRBD1
CASSDRQGHQPQHF
TGCGCCAGCAGCGATAGACAGGGCCACCAGCCCCAGCATTTT
>.|TRBJ2-7|16|TRBV4-1|TRBD2
CASSDPEGGQDYEQYF
TGCGCCAGCAGCGATCCCGAGGGAGGGCAAGACTACGAGCAGTACTTC
>.|TRBJ1-2|15|TRBV7-3|.
CASSPMVGANYGYTF
TGTGCCAGCAGTCCAATGGTGGGAGCTAACTATGGCTACACCTTC
>.|TRBJ2-7|15|TRBV9|TRBD1
CASSVGLGTASEQYF
TGTGCCAGCAGCGTAGGATTGGGGACAGCGTCCGAGCAGTACTTC
>.|TRBJ1-5|13|TRBV18|.
CASSQGSNQPQHF
TGTGCCAGCTCACAGGGGAGCAATCAGCCCCAGCATTTT